The 26 T cell receptor beta chains presented below share a single source sample, sequenced in a study of neurological immune-mediated disorders. One entry per CDR3 protein, called by TCRdb with MiXCR from the 5' RACE reads. Of some 49,000 distinct CDR3 sequences detected, 9% to 10% appear once; the ten largest clones hold 1.6%. The time point is: longitudinal time-point 1 (baseline). The sample was PBMCs. These receptors were collected from a middle-aged woman in good health.

Ten or more counts support this clonotype. This chain uses TRBV12-3 or TRBV12-4 with TRBJ1-4; 7 bases map to TRBD1. Trimming cost V 6 bases and J 5 bases; bases outside gene matches: 6. The CDR3 sequence is 14 residues long. The CDR3 DNA reads TGTGCCAGCAGCACGGGACAGAACAATGAAAAACTGTTTTTT. This codes for CASSTGQNNEKLFF.

This clonotype was found many times. The chain uses TRBV12-3 or TRBV12-4 and TRBJ2-5; D might be TRBD2 (5 bases). There are 15 residues in the CDR3. Trimming removed 5 bases from V and 1 base from J, with 14 bases in between. The DNA for the CDR3 is TGTGCCAGCAGTCTTCTCGCGAGGGCCCAAGAGACCCAGTACTTC. Encoded protein: CASSLLARAQETQYF.

This clonotype was observed many times. This chain links TRBV25-1 with TRBJ2-7, with D hard to call. Germline V gene lookup returns CDR1 MGHDK and CDR2 SYGVNS. V lost 9 bases to trimming and J lost 1 base, with 13 bases between them. The CDR3 spans 13 residues. In DNA form, the CDR3 reads TGTGCCAGTATAGCCGACACTTCCTACGAGCAGTACTTC. It yields the protein CASIADTSYEQYF.

V gene TRBV12-3 or TRBV12-4 combines with J gene TRBJ1-1; TRBD1 agrees at 8 bases. The CDR3 contains 17 residues. V was pared by 5 bases and J by 4 bases, with 15 bases of the junction left unmatched. The CDR3 DNA follows: TGTGCCAGCAGTCCGTGGCTAGTACTCAGGGGGCGCACTGAAGCTTTCTTT. Its translation is CASSPWLVLRGRTEAFF.

In its sample, this clonotype was seen many times. This rearrangement joins TRBV7-9 to TRBJ2-7; D gene uncertain. V dropped 8 bases and J dropped 1 base, with 15 bases sitting between them. Germline assignment: CDR1 SEHNR and CDR2 FQNEAQ (reference sequence). CDR3 length: 14 residues. The CDR3 DNA follows: TGTGCCAGCCAAAGCACGGGTTCGTCCTACGAGCAGTACTTC. Encoded protein: CASQSTGSSYEQYF.

This clonotype was detected a few times. The chain recombines TRBV7-2 with TRBJ2-7, with a tentative D call TRBD2 (5 bases). V was cut by 0 bases and J by 2 bases, with 14 bases left in between. The length of the CDR3 is 16 residues. Germline V gives CDR1 SGHTA, CDR2 FQGNSA. CDR3 in DNA: TGTGCCAGCAGCTTAGCGTGGACTCCTCCAGCCTACGAGCAGTACTTC. Its translation is CASSLAWTPPAYEQYF.

This rearrangement joins TRBV7-6 to TRBJ2-2; D is perhaps TRBD2 (6 bases). Germline V gene lookup returns CDR1 SGHVS and CDR2 FNYEAQ. V gave up 4 bases and J gave up 7 bases, with 10 bases separating them. The CDR3 consists of 13 residues. This CDR3 reads CASSWRVSGELFF. For the CDR3, the DNA is TGTGCCAGCAGCTGGAGGGTTAGCGGGGAGCTGTTTTTT.

At least ten counts were recorded for this clonotype. V usage is TRBV7-3 and J usage is TRBJ2-1; a weak D match, TRBD2 (6 bases). The CDR3 contains 14 residues. The V gene lost 5 bases and the J gene lost 9 bases, with 17 bases spanning the gap. Germline CDR1 is SGHTA and CDR2 is FQGTGA. The CDR3 spells CASSPWDFSGEQFF. The CDR3 nucleotides read TGTGCCAGCAGCCCCTGGGACTTTAGCGGTGAGCAGTTCTTC.

This clonotype was recorded many times. V usage is TRBV4-1 and J usage is TRBJ2-7; D is unclear. CDR1 is MGHRA, CDR2 YSYEKL, per germline. The CDR3 totals 15 residues. V lost 0 bases to trimming and J lost 4 bases, with 13 bases between them. The CDR3 DNA reads as TGCGCCAGCAGCCAAGAAATCGTACTGCAGTACGAGCAGTACTTC. The encoded protein is CASSQEIVLQYEQYF.

This clonotype was counted at least ten times. The genes are TRBV5-1 and TRBJ2-2; D gene unclear. The CDR3 loop spans 13 amino acids. V gave up 3 bases and J gave up 3 bases, with 6 bases separating them. CDR1 is SGHRS and CDR2 is YFSETQ in the germline V gene. The CDR3 DNA is TGCGCCAGCAGCTCCTCCTACACCGGGGAGCTGTTTTTT. It is translated as CASSSSYTGELFF.

This clonotype appeared many times. The chain couples TRBV7-3 to TRBJ2-1; D ambiguous. Trimming shortened V by 5 bases and J by 7 bases, and 9 bases separated the two germline ends. Per the germline V gene, CDR1 is SGHTA and CDR2 is FQGTGA. This CDR3 region has 12 residues. The CDR3, as DNA: TGTGCCAGCAGCGACAATAGAAATGAGCAGTTCTTC. This encodes CASSDNRNEQFF.

This clonotype appeared many times. The chain couples TRBV6-5 to TRBJ2-5; a weak D match, TRBD2 (5 bases). The length of the CDR3 is 12 residues. Trimming took 0 bases from V and 7 from J, leaving 6 bases between them. Germline assignment: CDR1 MNHEY and CDR2 SVGAGI. The CDR3 region is CASSYSRGTQYF. The CDR3, as DNA: TGTGCCAGCAGTTACTCTCGGGGGACCCAGTACTTC.

This clonotype was found many times. J is TRBJ2-7 and V is TRBV29-1, with 8 bases that match TRBD2. The CDR3 covers 13 residues. V lost 6 bases, J lost 5 bases, and 9 bases stayed unmatched. CDR1 is SQVTM and CDR2 is ANQGSEA in the germline V gene. The CDR3 coding sequence is TGCAGCGTGCAAAGACTAGCGAGGAACGAGCAGTACTTC. Translated: CSVQRLARNEQYF.

This clonotype was recorded at least ten times. The genes are TRBV24-1 and TRBJ2-2; tentative D call: TRBD1 (6 bases). V was cut by 2 bases and J by 7 bases, with 10 bases left in between. CDR1 is KGHDR and CDR2 is SFDVKD in the germline V gene. This CDR3 is built from 14 residues. CDR3 residues: CATSDSQGGGELFF. The CDR3 region has the DNA TGTGCCACCAGTGATTCACAGGGCGGCGGGGAGCTGTTTTTT.

This clonotype was observed at least ten times. The chain uses TRBV7-2 and TRBJ2-5; the D is unclear. The length of the CDR3 is 12 residues. V was pared by 2 bases and J by 5 bases, with 6 bases between. The germline V gene encodes CDR1 SGHTA and CDR2 FQGNSA. CDR3 DNA: TGTGCCAGCAGCTTACGCGCGGAGACCCAGTACTTC. Its protein product is CASSLRAETQYF. The variable domain in full, completed from reference TRBV7-2 and TRBJ2-5, reads GAGVSQSPSNKVTEKGKDVELRCDPISGHTALYWYRQSLGQGLEFLIYFQGNSAPDKSGLPSDRFSAERTGGSVSTLTIQRTQQEDSAVYLCASSLRAETQYFGPGTRLLVL.

The chain carries TRBV6-1 and TRBJ1-5; 9 positions agree with TRBD1. Germline CDR1 is MNHNS and CDR2 is SASEGT. Losses at the gene ends were 6 bases for V and 13 bases for J; bases not matched to a gene: 13. The CDR3 contains 14 residues. The CDR3: CASRNRGQAQTQHF. CDR3 sequence (DNA): TGTGCCAGCAGAAACAGGGGGCAGGCTCAGACGCAGCATTTT.

There are many counts of this clonotype. The CDR3 is CASSPGERVYTF. The CDR3 bases are TGTGCCAGCAGCCCGGGGGAACGGGTCTACACCTTC. The J gene is TRBJ1-2, the V gene TRBV7-2, with TRBD1 as a possible D gene (5 bases). The V end lost 5 bases, the J end lost 10 bases, and 14 bases lay between the germline ends. The CDR3 spans 12 residues. Germline V CDR1 and CDR2: SGHTA, FQGNSA.

Many counts were recorded for this clonotype. The V and J genes are TRBV15 and TRBJ1-1; D is unclear. Germline V CDR1 and CDR2: LNHNV, YYDKDF (reference sequence). V lost 1 base and J lost 5, with 11 bases in between. CDR3 length equals 14 residues. The CDR3 coding sequence is TGTGCCACCAGCAGAGTTCGGGATAGGACTGAAGCTTTCTTT. It codes for CATSRVRDRTEAFF.

This clonotype came up many times. V and J are TRBV25-1 and TRBJ2-5; D is perhaps TRBD2 (5 bases). There are 13 residues in the CDR3. Trimming left V 6 bases short and J 1 base short, with 9 bases between. The germline V gene has CDR1 MGHDK and CDR2 SYGVNS. Here the CDR3 DNA reads TGTGCCAGCAGGGGAGCTAGCCAAGAGACCCAGTACTTC. Protein product: CASRGASQETQYF.

This clonotype was detected ten times or more. Written as DNA, the CDR3 is TGTGCCAGCAGCCAAGATAGCCAGGGCAGCGATACGCAGTATTTT. It specifies CASSQDSQGSDTQYF. The chain combines TRBV4-2 with TRBJ2-3, with D tentatively TRBD1 (5 bases). The CDR3 is 15 amino acids. CDR1 and CDR2 (germline): LGHNA, YNFKEQ. Deletions cut 0 bases from V and 6 bases from J, with 13 bases between.

The chain recombines TRBV6-1 with TRBJ1-1; D not certain. Germline V gene lookup returns CDR1 MNHNS and CDR2 SASEGT. V lost 6 bases to trimming and J lost 8 bases, with 10 bases between them. This CDR3 is 11 amino acids long. As DNA, the CDR3 is TGTGCCAGCAGGGAACCTTTAGAAGCTTTCTTT. Its protein product is CASREPLEAFF.

The sample holds many counts of this clonotype. The J gene is TRBJ2-3, the V gene TRBV7-8; 8 bases match TRBD2. The length of the CDR3 is 14 residues. The V and J ends lost 4 bases and 0 bases, in that order; junction bases with no gene match: 0. From germline, CDR1 is SGHVS and CDR2 FQNEAQ. The CDR3 DNA follows: TGTGCCAGCAGCTGGACTAGCAGCACAGATACGCAGTATTTT. Its translation: CASSWTSSTDTQYF.

This clonotype occurred many times. The chain couples TRBV5-1 to TRBJ2-1; 7 bases map to TRBD2. The V segment lost 0 bases and the J segment 8 bases; nucleotides outside the gene matches: 8. The CDR3 has 15 amino acids. Germline loops: CDR1 SGHRS, CDR2 YFSETQ. In nucleotides, the CDR3 is TGCGCCAGCAGCTTGGAGCTAGCGGCTAGCCATGAGCAGTTCTTC. This codes for CASSLELAASHEQFF.

This clonotype was seen ten or more times. The V gene is TRBV7-2, the J gene TRBJ2-1, with a possible D match to TRBD1 (6 bases). There are 15 residues in the CDR3. V lost 5 bases, J lost 3 bases, and 14 bases lay in between. Looked up from germline, CDR1 is SGHTA and CDR2 is FQGNSA. Here the CDR3 reads CASSPPQGLYNEQFF. CDR3 sequence (DNA): TGTGCCAGCAGCCCGCCCCAGGGGCTCTACAATGAGCAGTTCTTC.

At least ten counts were recorded for this clonotype. The chain's CDR3 is CASSLGRSNTEAFF. The DNA of the CDR3 is TGCGCCAGCAGCTTGGGGCGATCGAACACTGAAGCTTTCTTT. The chain uses TRBV5-1 and TRBJ1-1; D gene unclear. The length of the CDR3 is 14 residues. Germline-derived CDR1 and CDR2 are SGHRS and YFSETQ. The V end lost 0 bases, the J end lost 1 base, and 7 bases lay between the germline ends. Complete variable domain (other parts from reference TRBV5-1 and TRBJ1-1): KAGVTQTPRYLIKTRGQQVTLSCSPISGHRSVSWYQQTPGQGLQFLFEYFSETQRNKGNFPGRFSGRQFSNSRSEMNVSTLELGDSALYLCASSLGRSNTEAFFGQGTRLTVV.

This clonotype was seen at least ten times. This rearrangement joins TRBV6-5 to TRBJ1-2; maybe TRBD1 (5 bases). The length of the CDR3 is 15 residues. CDR1 and CDR2 from the germline V gene are MNHEY and SVGAGI. V was trimmed by 0 bases and J by 3 bases, leaving 11 bases between them. For the CDR3, the DNA is TGTGCCAGCAGTTACTCGCCGGGGACGGACTATGGCTACACCTTC. This codes for CASSYSPGTDYGYTF.